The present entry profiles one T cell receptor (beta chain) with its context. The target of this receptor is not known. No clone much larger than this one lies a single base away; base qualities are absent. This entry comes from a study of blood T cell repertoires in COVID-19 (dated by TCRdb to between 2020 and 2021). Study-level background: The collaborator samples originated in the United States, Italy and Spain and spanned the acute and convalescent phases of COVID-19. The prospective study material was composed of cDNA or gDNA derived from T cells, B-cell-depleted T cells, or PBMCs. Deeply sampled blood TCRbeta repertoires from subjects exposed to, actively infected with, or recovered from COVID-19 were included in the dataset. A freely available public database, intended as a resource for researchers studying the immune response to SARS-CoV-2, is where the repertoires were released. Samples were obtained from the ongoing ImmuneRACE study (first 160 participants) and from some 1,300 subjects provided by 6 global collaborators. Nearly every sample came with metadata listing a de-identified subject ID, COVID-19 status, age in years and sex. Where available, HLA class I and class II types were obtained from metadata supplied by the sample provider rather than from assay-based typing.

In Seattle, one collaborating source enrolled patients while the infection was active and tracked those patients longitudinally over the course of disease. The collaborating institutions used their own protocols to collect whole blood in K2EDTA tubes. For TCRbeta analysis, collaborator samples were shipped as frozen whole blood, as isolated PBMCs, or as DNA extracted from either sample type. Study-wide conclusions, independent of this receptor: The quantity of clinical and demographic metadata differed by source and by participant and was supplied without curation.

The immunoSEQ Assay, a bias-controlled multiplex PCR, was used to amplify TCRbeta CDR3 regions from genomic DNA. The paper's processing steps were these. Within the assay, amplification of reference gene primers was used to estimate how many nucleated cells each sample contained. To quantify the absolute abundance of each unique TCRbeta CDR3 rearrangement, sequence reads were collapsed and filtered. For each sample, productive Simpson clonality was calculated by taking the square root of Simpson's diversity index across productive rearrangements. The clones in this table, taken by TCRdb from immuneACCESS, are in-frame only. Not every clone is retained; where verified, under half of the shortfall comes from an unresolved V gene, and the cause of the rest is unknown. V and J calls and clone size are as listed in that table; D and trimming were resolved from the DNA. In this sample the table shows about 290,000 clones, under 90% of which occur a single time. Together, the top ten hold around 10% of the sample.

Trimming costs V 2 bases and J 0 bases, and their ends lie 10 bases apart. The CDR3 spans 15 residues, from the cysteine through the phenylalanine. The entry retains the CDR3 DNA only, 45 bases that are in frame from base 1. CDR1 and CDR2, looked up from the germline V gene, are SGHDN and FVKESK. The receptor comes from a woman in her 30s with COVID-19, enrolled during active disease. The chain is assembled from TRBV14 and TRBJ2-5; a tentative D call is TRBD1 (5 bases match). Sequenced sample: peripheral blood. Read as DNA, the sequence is TGTGCCAGCAGCCAAAGGGGCCCCAACCAAGAGACCCAGTACTTC. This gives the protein CASSQRGPNQETQYF.